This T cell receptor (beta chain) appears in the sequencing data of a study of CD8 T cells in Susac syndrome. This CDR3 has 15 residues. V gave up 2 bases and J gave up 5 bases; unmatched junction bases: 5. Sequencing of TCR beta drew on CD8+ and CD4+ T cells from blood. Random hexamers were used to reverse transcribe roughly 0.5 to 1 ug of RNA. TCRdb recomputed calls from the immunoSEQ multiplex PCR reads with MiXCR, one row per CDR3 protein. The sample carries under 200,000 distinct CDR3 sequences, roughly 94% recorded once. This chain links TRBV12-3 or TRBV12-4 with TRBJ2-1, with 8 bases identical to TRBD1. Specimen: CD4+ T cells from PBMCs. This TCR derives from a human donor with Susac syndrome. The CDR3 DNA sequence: TGTGCCAGCAGTTTATATCGACAGGGGAACAATGAGCAGTTCTTC. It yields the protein CASSLYRQGNNEQFF.